This TCR beta chain was identified during a study of T-cell reconstitution after alpha-beta-depleted transplantation in children. This clonotype was picked up a small number of times. Unique molecular identifiers were used in preparing the TCRbeta library. TCRdb recomputed calls from the PCR reads with MiXCR, one row per CDR3 protein. The sample records hundreds of thousands of distinct CDR3 sequences, around 9.6% being singletons. Per the germline V gene, CDR1 is SGHDN and CDR2 is FVKESK. The CDR3 extends over 17 amino acids. V was shortened by 1 base and J by 4 bases, with 16 bases between the two germline ends.

This TCR derives from a human donor who donated a stem cell graft to a child with SCID. The material sequenced was PBMCs from the stem cell graft donor, taken from the stem cell graft. The genes are TRBV14 and TRBJ1-4; D remains ambiguous. CDR3 in amino acids: CASSQGFVTDINEKLFF. In DNA form, the CDR3 reads TGTGCCAGCAGCCAAGGCTTTGTGACGGATATTAATGAAAAACTGTTTTTT.